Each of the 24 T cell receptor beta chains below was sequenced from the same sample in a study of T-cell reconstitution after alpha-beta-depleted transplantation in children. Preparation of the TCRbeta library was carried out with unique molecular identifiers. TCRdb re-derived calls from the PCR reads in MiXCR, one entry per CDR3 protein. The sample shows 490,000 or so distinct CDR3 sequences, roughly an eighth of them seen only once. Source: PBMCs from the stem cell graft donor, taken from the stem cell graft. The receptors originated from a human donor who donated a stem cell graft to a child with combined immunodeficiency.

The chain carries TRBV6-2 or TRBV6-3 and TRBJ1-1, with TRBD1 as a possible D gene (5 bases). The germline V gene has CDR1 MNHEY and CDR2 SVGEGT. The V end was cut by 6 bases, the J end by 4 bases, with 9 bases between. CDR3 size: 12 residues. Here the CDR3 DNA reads TGTGCCAGCAGGCTGGGGGTCACTGAAGCTTTCTTT. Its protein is CASRLGVTEAFF.

Here the CDR3 reads CSARDRISGRRETQYF. DNA for the CDR3: TGCAGTGCTAGAGATCGGATTAGCGGGAGGAGAGAGACCCAGTACTTC. The chain is built from TRBV20-1 and TRBJ2-5; 10 positions match TRBD2. Germline loops: CDR1 DFQATT, CDR2 SNEGSKA (reference sequence). This CDR3 contains 16 residues. V lost 0 bases, J lost 4 bases, and 8 bases stayed unmatched.

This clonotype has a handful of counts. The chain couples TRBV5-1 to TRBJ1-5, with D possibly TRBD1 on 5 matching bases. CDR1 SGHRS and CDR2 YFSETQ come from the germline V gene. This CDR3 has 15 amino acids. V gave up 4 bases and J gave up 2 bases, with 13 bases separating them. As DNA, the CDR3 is TGCGCCAGCAGCCTGGACACTGGAGGCAATCAGCCCCAGCATTTT. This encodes CASSLDTGGNQPQHF. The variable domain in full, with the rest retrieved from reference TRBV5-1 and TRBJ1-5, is KAGVTQTPRYLIKTRGQQVTLSCSPISGHRSVSWYQQTPGQGLQFLFEYFSETQRNKGNFPGRFSGRQFSNSRSEMNVSTLELGDSALYLCASSLDTGGNQPQHFGDGTRLSIL.

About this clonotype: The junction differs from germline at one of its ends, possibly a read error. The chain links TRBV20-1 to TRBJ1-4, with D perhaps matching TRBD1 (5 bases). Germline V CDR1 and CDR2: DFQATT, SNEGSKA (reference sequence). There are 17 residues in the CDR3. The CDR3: CCASSTVRRGTNEKLFF. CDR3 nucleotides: TGCTGTGCTAGTTCGACAGTCCGCCGGGGAACTAATGAAAAACTGTTTTTT.

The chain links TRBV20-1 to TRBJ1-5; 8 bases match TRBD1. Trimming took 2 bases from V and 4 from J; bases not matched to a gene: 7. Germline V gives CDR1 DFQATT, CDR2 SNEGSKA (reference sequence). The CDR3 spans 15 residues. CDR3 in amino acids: CSARNNYRGNQPQHF. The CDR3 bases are TGCAGTGCTAGAAATAATTACAGGGGGAATCAGCCCCAGCATTTT.

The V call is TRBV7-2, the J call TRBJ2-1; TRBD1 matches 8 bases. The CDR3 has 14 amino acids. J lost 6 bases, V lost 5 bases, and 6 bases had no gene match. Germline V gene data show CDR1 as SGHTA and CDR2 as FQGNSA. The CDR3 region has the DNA TGTGCCAGCAGCGCAGGGGGCGAGTGCAATGAGCAGTTCTTC. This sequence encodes CASSAGGECNEQFF.

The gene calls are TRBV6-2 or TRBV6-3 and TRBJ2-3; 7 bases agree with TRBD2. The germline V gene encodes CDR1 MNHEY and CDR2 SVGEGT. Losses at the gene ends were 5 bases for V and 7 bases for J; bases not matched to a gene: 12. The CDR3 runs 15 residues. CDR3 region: CASSRSPGGKYTQYF. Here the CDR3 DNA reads TGTGCCAGCAGTCGTAGCCCGGGAGGCAAGTATACGCAGTATTTT.

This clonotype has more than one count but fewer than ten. The CDR3 region is CSARGVRSYGYTF. The CDR3 bases are TGCAGTGCTAGGGGTGTACGGTCCTATGGCTACACCTTC. The chain recombines TRBV20-1 with TRBJ1-2; D call uncertain. Deletions cut 3 bases from V and 4 bases from J, with 12 bases between. Germline V gene lookup returns CDR1 DFQATT and CDR2 SNEGSKA (reference sequence). The CDR3 loop spans 13 amino acids.

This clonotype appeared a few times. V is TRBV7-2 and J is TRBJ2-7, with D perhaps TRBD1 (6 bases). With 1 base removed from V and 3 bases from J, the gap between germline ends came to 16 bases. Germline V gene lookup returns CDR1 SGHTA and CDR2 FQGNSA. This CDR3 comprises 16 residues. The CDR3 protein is CASSLDRVHPIYEQYF. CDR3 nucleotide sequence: TGTGCCAGCAGCTTAGACAGGGTCCACCCTATCTACGAGCAGTACTTC. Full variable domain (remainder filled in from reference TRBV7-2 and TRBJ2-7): GAGVSQSPSNKVTEKGKDVELRCDPISGHTALYWYRQSLGQGLEFLIYFQGNSAPDKSGLPSDRFSAERTGGSVSTLTIQRTQQEDSAVYLCASSLDRVHPIYEQYFGPGTRLTVT.

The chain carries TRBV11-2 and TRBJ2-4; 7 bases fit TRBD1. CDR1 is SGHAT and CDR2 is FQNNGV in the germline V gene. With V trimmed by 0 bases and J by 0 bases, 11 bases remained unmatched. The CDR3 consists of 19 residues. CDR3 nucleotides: TGTGCCAGCAGCTTAGAGAGGGGGACAGCAAAAGTAGCCAAAAACATTCAGTACTTC. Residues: CASSLERGTAKVAKNIQYF.

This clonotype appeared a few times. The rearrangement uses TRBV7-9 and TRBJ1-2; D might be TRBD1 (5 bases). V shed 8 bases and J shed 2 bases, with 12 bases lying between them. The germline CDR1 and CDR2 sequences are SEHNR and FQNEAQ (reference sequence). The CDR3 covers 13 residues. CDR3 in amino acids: CASGPGSNYGYTF. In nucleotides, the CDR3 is TGTGCCAGCGGCCCAGGGTCAAACTATGGCTACACCTTC.

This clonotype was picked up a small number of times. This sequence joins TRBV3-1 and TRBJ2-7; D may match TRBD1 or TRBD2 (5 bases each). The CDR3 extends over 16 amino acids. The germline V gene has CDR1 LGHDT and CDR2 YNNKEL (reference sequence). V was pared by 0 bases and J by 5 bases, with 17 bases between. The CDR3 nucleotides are TGTGCCAGCAGCCAAGATCCGGTAGTCTGGGGGAACGAGCAGTACTTC. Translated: CASSQDPVVWGNEQYF.

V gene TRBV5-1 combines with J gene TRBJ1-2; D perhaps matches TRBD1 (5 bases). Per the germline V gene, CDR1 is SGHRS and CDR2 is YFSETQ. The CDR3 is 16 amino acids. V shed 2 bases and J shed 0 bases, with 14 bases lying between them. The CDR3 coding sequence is TGCGCCAGCAGCTTTGCCGGGACGGCCACTAACTATGGCTACACCTTC. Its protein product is CASSFAGTATNYGYTF.

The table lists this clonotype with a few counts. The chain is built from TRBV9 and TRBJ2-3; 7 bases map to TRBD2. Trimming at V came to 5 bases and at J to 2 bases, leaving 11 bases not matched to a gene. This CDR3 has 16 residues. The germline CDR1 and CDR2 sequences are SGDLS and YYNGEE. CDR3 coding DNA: TGTGCCAGCAGTCAAAGGGAGGGCTCTCTCACAGATACGCAGTATTTT. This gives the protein CASSQREGSLTDTQYF.

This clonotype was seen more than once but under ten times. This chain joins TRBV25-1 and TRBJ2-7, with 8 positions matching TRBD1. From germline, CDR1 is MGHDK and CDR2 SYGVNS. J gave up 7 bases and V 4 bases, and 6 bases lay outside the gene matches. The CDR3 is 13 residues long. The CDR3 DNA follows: TGTGCCAGCAGTGGGCGGACAGGGAGAGAGCAGTACTTC. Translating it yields CASSGRTGREQYF.

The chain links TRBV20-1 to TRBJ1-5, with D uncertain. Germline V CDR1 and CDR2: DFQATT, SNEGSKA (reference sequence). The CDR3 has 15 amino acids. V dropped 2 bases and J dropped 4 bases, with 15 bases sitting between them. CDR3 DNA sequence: TGCAGTGCTAGACAGCCCGTGGGTGGTAATCAGCCCCAGCATTTT. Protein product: CSARQPVGGNQPQHF.

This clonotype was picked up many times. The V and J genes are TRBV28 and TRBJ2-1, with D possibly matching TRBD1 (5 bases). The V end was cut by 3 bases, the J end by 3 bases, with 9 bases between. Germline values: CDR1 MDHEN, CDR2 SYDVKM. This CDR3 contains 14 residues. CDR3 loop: CASSFRQYYNEQFF. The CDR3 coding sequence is TGTGCCAGCAGTTTCCGACAGTACTACAATGAGCAGTTCTTC.

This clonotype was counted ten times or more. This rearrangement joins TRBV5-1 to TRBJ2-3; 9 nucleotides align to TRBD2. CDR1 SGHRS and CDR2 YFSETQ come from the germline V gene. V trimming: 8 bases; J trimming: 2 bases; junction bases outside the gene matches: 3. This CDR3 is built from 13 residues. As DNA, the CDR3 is TGCGCCAGTGGACTAGCGCACACAGATACGCAGTATTTT. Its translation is CASGLAHTDTQYF.

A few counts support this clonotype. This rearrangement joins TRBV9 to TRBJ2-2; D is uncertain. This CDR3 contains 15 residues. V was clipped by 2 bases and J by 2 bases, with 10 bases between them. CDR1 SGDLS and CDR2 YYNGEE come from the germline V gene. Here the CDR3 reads CASSVGSPNTGELFF. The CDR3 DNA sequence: TGTGCCAGCAGCGTGGGCAGCCCAAACACCGGGGAGCTGTTTTTT.

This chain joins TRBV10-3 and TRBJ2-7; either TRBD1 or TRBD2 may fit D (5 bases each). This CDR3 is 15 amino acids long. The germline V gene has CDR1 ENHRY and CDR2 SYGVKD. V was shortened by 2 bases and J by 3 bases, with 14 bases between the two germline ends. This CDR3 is CAISELWGSSYEQYF. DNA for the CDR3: TGTGCCATCAGTGAGCTCTGGGGGTCTAGCTACGAGCAGTACTTC.

CDR3 sequence reads: CATSDGTVIYEQYF. In DNA form, the CDR3 reads TGTGCCACCAGCGACGGGACAGTTATTTACGAGCAGTACTTC. The chain is built from TRBV15 and TRBJ2-7; the match to TRBD1 covers 7 bases. Germline V CDR1 and CDR2: LNHNV, YYDKDF (reference sequence). The V gene end was trimmed by 5 bases and the J gene end by 4 bases; junction bases not matched to a gene: 8. The CDR3 runs to 14 residues.

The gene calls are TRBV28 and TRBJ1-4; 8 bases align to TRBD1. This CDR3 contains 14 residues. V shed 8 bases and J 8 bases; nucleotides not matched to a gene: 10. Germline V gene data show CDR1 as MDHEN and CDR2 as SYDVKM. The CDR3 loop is CASSGGAGLEKLFF. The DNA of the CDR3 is TGTGCCAGCTCAGGGGGCGCAGGCTTGGAAAAACTGTTTTTT.

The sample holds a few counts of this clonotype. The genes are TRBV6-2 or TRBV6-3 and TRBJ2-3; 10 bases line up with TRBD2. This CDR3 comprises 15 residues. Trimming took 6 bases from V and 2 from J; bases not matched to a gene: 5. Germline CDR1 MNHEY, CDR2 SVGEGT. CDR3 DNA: TGTGCCAGCAGACGAGGACTAGCGGCCACAGATACGCAGTATTTT. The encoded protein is CASRRGLAATDTQYF.

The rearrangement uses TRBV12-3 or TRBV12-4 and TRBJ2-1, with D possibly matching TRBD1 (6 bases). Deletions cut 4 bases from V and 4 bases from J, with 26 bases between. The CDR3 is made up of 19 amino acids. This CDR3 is CASSSGTQEYLGLYNEQFF. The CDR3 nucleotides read TGTGCCAGCAGTTCCGGGACACAGGAATACCTGGGGCTTTACAATGAGCAGTTCTTC.